The present TCR beta chain was sequenced within a study of OX40 agonist ivuxolimab in advanced cancers. The protocol was immunoSEQ multiplex PCR, while the TCRdb copy is restricted to in-frame clones and leaves out a portion. Of about 35,000 clones in the sample, approximately 80% were seen once. This clone was detected only once. The CDR3 loop spans 13 amino acids. Germline assignment: CDR1 MNHNS and CDR2 SASEGT. Trimming took off 5 bases at V and 6 bases at J, with 11 bases between the two ends. If patients had autoimmune disease history or systemic immunosuppression, they were excluded. Blood sampling took place at baseline, cycle 4 day 1, and cycle 7 day 1.

The input for sequencing was CD4+ or CD8+ T cells sorted from blood, taken in a trial of the OX40 agonist ivuxolimab. The chain uses TRBV6-1 and TRBJ1-5; D gene unclear. This TCR was sampled from an adult with an advanced solid tumor such as melanoma, head and neck, liver or kidney cancer. The CDR3 nucleotides read TGTGCCAGCAGTAACGAAGGCCGTCAGCCCCAGCATTTT. It translates to CASSNEGRQPQHF.